The source of this TCR beta chain is a study of blood T cell repertoires in COVID-19. Study as a whole: Acute-phase and convalescent COVID-19 samples originated in the United States, Italy and Spain. In each case, the material was cDNA or gDNA derived from T cells, B-cell-depleted T cells, or PBMCs.

Germline V gene sequence: CDR1 LNHDA, CDR2 SQIVND (reference sequence). The CDR3 sequence is 15 residues long. J gave up 7 bases and V 3 bases, and 7 bases lay outside the gene matches. Per the study methods: Scientists estimated how many nucleated cells there were by amplifying reference gene primers. Assay: immunoSEQ multiplex PCR; the TCRdb copy retains only in-frame clones and omits some. The V and J calls and clone size come from that table; D and trimming were worked out from the DNA. Of hundreds of thousands of clones in the sample, 80% to 90% were seen once. A Seattle source enrolled patients during active infection and followed them longitudinally.

Sequencing was carried out using peripheral blood. The rearrangement joins TRBV19 to TRBJ1-5; 9 positions match TRBD1. The source is a man aged 45 to 65 with COVID-19, enrolled during active disease. DNA for the CDR3: TGTGCCAGTAGTATTGAAGGGACAGGGTTGCAGCCCCAGCATTTT. Translation gives CASSIEGTGLQPQHF.